Sequencing of this TCR beta chain was carried out in a study of T cells in Graves' hyperthyroidism and ophthalmopathy. In the study overall: Before any treatment, at initial diagnosis, peripheral blood was collected.

Germline V gene data show CDR1 as MNHEY and CDR2 as SVGEGT. V was clipped by 3 bases and J by 2 bases, with 9 bases between them. The CDR3 is 14 amino acids. This clonotype was detected ten times or more. What was amplified from RNA transcripts were TCR beta CDR3 regions. Researchers ran a first-round RT-PCR on the TCR CDR3 using the HTBI primer set. Using its own MiXCR run on the multiplex PCR reads, TCRdb lists one record per CDR3 protein. The sample records roughly 500,000 distinct CDR3 sequences, around 15% being singletons. Sequenced sample: blood. The TCR was taken from a young woman with Graves' ophthalmopathy. The rearrangement uses TRBV6-2 or TRBV6-3 and TRBJ2-3; D is possibly TRBD2 (5 bases). The CDR3 loop reads CASSYGESTDTQYF. The CDR3 DNA reads as TGTGCCAGCAGTTATGGGGAGTCCACAGATACGCAGTATTTT.